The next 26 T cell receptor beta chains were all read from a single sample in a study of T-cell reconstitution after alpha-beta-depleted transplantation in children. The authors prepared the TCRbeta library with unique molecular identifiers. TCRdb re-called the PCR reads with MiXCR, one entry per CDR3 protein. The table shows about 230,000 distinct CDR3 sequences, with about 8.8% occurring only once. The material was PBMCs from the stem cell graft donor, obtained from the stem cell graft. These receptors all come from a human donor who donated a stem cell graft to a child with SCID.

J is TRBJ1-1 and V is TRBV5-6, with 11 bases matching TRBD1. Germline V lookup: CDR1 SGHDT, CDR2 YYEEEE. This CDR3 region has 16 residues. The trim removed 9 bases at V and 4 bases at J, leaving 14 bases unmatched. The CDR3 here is CAMGPGTGGFATEAFF. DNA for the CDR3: TGTGCCATGGGCCCCGGGACAGGGGGTTTCGCCACTGAAGCTTTCTTT.

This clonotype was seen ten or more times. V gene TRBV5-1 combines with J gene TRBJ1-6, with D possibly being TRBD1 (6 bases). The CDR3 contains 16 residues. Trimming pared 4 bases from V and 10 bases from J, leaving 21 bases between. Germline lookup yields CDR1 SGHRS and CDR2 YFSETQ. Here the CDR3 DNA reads TGCGCCAGCAGCGGAGGACAGAGCTCTATAAGGTCACCCCTCCACTTT. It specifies CASSGGQSSIRSPLHF.

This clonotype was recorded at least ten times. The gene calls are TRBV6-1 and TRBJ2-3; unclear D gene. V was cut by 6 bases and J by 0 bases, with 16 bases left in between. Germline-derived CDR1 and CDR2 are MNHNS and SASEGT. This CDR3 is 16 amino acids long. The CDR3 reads CASSRGGSASTDTQYF. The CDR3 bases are TGTGCCAGCAGCCGAGGTGGTTCCGCTAGCACAGATACGCAGTATTTT.

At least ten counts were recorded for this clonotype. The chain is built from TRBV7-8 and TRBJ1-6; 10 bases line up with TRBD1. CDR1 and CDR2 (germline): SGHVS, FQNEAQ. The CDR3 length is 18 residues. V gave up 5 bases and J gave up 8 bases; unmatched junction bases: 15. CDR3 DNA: TGTGCCAGCAGCCTAAAACCTATCGGGACAGGGGTGTATTCACCCCTCCACTTT. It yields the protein CASSLKPIGTGVYSPLHF.

The CDR3 sequence: CASSRSGAYNEQFF. The DNA of the CDR3 is TGCGCCAGCAGCAGGTCAGGGGCTTACAATGAGCAGTTCTTC. This sequence joins TRBV4-1 and TRBJ2-1; perhaps TRBD1 as D (6 bases). The CDR3 sequence is 14 residues long. Germline-derived CDR1 and CDR2 are MGHRA and YSYEKL. V was clipped by 5 bases and J by 4 bases, with 12 bases between them.

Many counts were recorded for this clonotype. The CDR3 DNA sequence: TGCGCCAGCAGCAGATATACGGGACAGGGGGCTTCACCCCTCCACTTT. Translated, it gives CASSRYTGQGASPLHF. The rearrangement joins TRBV5-1 to TRBJ1-6, with 12 bases identical to TRBD1. V dropped 4 bases and J dropped 9; count of bases not matched to a gene: 8. The CDR3 consists of 16 residues. Germline V gene data show CDR1 as SGHRS and CDR2 as YFSETQ.

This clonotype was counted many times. In DNA, the CDR3 is TGTGCCAGCAGCCGTACAGGATTCTCTGGAAACACCATATATTTT. This codes for CASSRTGFSGNTIYF. The chain links TRBV5-6 to TRBJ1-3; maybe TRBD1 (5 bases). The V gene's germline CDR1 is SGHDT and CDR2 YYEEEE. Trimming left V 4 bases short and J 0 bases short, with 11 bases between. The CDR3 consists of 15 residues.

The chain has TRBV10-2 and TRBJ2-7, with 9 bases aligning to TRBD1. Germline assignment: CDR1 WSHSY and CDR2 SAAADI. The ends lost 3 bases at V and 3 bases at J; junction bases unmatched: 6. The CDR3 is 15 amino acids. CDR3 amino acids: CASSDGDRARYEQYF. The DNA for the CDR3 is TGCGCCAGCAGTGACGGGGACAGGGCCCGCTACGAGCAGTACTTC.

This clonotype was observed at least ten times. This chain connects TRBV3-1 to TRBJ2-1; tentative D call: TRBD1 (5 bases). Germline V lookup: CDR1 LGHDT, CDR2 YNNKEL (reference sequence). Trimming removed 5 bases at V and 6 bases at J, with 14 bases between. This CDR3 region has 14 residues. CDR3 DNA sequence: TGTGCCAGCAGCGGATTTGACAGAAGCAATGAGCAGTTCTTC. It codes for CASSGFDRSNEQFF.

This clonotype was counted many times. Here the CDR3 DNA reads TGCGCCAGCAGCCTCACCCCCGGACAGCAGGGAGGGACCACCAACTATGGCTACACCTTC. Its protein is CASSLTPGQQGGTTNYGYTF. The chain has TRBV5-1 and TRBJ1-2; D is perhaps TRBD1 (6 bases). CDR1 is SGHRS and CDR2 is YFSETQ in the germline V gene. V lost 4 bases and J 2 bases, leaving 30 bases between the germline ends. There are 20 residues in the CDR3.

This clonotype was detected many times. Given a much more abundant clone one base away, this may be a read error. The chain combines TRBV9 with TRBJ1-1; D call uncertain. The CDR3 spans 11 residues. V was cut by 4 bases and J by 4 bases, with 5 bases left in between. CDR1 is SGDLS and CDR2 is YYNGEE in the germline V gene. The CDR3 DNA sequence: TGTGCCAGCAGCCCGGCCACTGAAGCTTTCTTT. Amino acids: CASSPATEAFF.

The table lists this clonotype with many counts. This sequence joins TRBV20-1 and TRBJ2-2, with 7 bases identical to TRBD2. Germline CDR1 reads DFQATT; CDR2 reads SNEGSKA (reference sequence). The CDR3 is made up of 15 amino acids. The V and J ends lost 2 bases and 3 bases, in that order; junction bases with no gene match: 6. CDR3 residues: CSARSLAAYTGELFF. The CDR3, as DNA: TGCAGTGCTAGAAGTCTAGCGGCTTACACCGGGGAGCTGTTTTTT.

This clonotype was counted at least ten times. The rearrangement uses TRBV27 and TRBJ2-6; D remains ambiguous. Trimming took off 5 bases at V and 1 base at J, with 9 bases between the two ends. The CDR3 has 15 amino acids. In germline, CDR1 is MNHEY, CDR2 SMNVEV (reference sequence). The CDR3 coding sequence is TGTGCCAGCAGTCCATCCCCATCTGGGGCCAACGTCCTGACTTTC. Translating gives CASSPSPSGANVLTF. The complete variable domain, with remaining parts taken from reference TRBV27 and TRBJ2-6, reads EAQVTQNPRYLITVTGKKLTVTCSQNMNHEYMSWYRQDPGLGLRQIYYSMNVEVTDKGDVPEGYKVSRKEKRNFPLILESPSPNQTSLYFCASSPSPSGANVLTFGAGSRLTVL.

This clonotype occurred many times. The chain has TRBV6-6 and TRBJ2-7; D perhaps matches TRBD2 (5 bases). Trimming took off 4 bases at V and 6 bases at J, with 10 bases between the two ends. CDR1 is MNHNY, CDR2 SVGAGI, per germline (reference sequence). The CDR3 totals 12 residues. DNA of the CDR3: TGTGCCAGCAGTTCCTCGGGGTCCGAGCAGTACTTC. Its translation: CASSSSGSEQYF.

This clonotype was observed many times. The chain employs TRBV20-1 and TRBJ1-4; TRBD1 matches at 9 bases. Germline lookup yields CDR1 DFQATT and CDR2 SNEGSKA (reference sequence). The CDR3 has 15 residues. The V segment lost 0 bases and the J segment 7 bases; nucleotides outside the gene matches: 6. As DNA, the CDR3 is TGCAGTGCTAGAGATCCACAGGGGGCAGGTGAAAAACTGTTTTTT. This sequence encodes CSARDPQGAGEKLFF.

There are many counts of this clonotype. CDR3 DNA sequence: TGTGCCAGCAGCTTACTCGGCAGCCCGAACACCGGGGAGCTGTTTTTT. Encoded protein: CASSLLGSPNTGELFF. The J gene is TRBJ2-2, the V gene TRBV5-6; D remains unclear. V was trimmed by 2 bases and J by 0 bases, leaving 11 bases between them. Germline V CDR1 and CDR2: SGHDT, YYEEEE. The CDR3 runs 16 residues.

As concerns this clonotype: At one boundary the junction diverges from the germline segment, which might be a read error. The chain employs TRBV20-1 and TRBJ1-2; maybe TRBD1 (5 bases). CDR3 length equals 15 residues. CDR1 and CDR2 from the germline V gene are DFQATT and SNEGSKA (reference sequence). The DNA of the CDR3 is TGCTGTGCCTCTGGGGCAGCCTCCGCAGACTATGGCTACACCTTC. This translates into CCASGAASADYGYTF.

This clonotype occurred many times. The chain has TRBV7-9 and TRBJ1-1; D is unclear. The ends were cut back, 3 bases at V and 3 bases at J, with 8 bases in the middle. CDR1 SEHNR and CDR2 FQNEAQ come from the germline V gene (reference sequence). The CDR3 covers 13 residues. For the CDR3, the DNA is TGTGCCAGCAGCTTTCTTCCAGACACTGAAGCTTTCTTT. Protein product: CASSFLPDTEAFF.

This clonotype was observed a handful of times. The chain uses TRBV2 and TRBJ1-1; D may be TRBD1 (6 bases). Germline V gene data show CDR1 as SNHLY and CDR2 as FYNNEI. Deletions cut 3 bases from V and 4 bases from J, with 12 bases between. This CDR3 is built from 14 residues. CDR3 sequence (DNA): TGTGCCAGCAGTGAGGACAGCCGAAGCACTGAAGCTTTCTTT. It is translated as CASSEDSRSTEAFF.

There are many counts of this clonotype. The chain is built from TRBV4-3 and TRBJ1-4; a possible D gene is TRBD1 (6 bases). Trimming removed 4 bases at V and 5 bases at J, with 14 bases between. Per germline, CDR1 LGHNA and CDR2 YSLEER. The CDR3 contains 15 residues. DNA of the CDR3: TGCGCCAGCAGCCGCCAGGGGAGAGTGAATGAAAAACTGTTTTTT. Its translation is CASSRQGRVNEKLFF.

Here the CDR3 DNA reads TGCGCCAGCAGCCAACAGGGTATGGCTGAAGCTTTCTTT. It translates to CASSQQGMAEAFF. This chain joins TRBV5-1 and TRBJ1-1; D possibly corresponds to TRBD1 (6 bases). This CDR3 spans 13 amino acids. V was trimmed by 4 bases and J by 6 bases, leaving 13 bases between them. CDR1 and CDR2 (germline): SGHRS, YFSETQ.

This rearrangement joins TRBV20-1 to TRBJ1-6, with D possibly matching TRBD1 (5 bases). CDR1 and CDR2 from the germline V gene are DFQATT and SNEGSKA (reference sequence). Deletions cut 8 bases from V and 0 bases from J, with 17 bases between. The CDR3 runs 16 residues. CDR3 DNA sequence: TGCAGTCCAGCCGGGGACCCCAGCTCCTATAATTCACCCCTCCACTTT. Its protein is CSPAGDPSSYNSPLHF.

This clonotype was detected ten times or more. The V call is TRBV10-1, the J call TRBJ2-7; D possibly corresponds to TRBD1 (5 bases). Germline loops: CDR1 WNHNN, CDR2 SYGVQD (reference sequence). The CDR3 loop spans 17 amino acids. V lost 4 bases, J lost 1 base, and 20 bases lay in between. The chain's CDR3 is CASSGPLDNRTSYEQYF. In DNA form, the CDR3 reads TGCGCCAGCAGTGGCCCCTTGGACAACCGAACATCCTACGAGCAGTACTTC.

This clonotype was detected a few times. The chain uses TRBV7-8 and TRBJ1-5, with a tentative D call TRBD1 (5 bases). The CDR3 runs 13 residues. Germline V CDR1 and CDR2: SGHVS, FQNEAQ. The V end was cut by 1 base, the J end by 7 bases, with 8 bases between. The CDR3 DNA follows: TGTGCCAGCAGCTTAGGCCGACAGCAGCCCCAGCATTTT. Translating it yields CASSLGRQQPQHF.

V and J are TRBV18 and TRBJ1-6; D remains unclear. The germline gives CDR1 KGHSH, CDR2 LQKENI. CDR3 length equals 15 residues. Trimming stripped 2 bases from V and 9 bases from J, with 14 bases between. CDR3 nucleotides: TGTGCCAGCTCACCAAATGCAGCCTTGGGTTCACCCCTCCACTTT. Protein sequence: CASSPNAALGSPLHF.

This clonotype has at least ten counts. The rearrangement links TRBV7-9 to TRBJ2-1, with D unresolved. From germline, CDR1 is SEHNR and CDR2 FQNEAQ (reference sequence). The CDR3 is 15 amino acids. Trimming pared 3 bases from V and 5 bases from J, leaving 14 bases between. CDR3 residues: CASSLPGSRDNEQFF. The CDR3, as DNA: TGTGCCAGCAGCTTGCCAGGATCCAGAGACAATGAGCAGTTCTTC.